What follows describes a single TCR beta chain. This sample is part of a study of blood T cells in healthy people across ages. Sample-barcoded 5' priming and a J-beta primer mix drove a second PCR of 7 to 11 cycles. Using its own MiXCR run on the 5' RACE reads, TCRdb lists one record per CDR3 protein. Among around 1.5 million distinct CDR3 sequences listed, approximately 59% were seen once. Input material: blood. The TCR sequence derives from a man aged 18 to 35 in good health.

The CDR3, as DNA: TGTGCCAGCAGCCAAGAAGAATGCACCTTC. Its protein product is CASSQEECTF. This chain links TRBV13 with TRBJ1-2; D remains unclear. The CDR3 spans 10 residues. Germline lookup yields CDR1 PRHDT and CDR2 FYEKMQ (reference sequence). The ends were cut back, 5 bases at V and 13 bases at J, with 11 bases in the middle.